A selection of T cell receptor beta chains follows, all from one sample in a study of identical twins. Via MiXCR, TCRdb re-called the 5' RACE reads, giving one row per CDR3 protein. The table includes a few hundred thousand distinct CDR3 sequences, approximately 9.6% detected once. This sample also belongs to another study, concerning yellow fever vaccine responses in identical twins.

Sequencing input: PBMCs. These receptors were taken from a woman younger than 35 in good health. Both conserved end residues are part of each CDR3. Each record gives: clone size, D gene, J gene, V gene, CDR3 DNA, CDR3 protein. D genes are given only for firm matches. Clone size, where shown, is once, few, many, or a class for clones that have expanded.

many | NA | TRBJ1-3 | TRBV10-2 | TGCGCCAGCAGTGCTCCGACAGGAGGAAACACCATATATTTT | CASSAPTGGNTIYF
NA | TRBD2 | TRBJ2-3 | TRBV20-1 | TGCAGTGCAAGACTAGCGGGAACGGATACGCAGTATTTT | CSARLAGTDTQYF
few | TRBD1 | TRBJ2-3 | TRBV28 | TGTGCCAGCAGTTTATGCCGGGACAGGGTGAGAGATACGCAGTATTTT | CASSLCRDRVRDTQYF
NA | TRBD2 | TRBJ2-1 | TRBV4-2 | TGTGCCAGCAGCCCGACCATAGCGGGAGGGCCAGGCAATGAGCAGTTCTTC | CASSPTIAGGPGNEQFF
few | NA | TRBJ2-5 | TRBV30 | TGTGCCTGGAGTGTGACACCCCAGAGTCCCCAGTACTTC | CAWSVTPQSPQYF
few | TRBD2 | TRBJ2-1 | TRBV11-2 | TGTGCCAGCAGCTTCCGACTAGCGGGGGGATCTTGGGTTGAGCAGTTCTTC | CASSFRLAGGSWVEQFF
few | NA | TRBJ1-1 | TRBV19 | TGTGCCAGTAGTATAGTTACCAAGAACACTGAAGCTTTCTTT | CASSIVTKNTEAFF
few | TRBD2 | TRBJ2-1 | TRBV7-2 | TGTGCCAGCAGCCCGCCTCGACTAGCGGGAGATTTGGGTGAGCAGTTCTTC | CASSPPRLAGDLGEQFF
NA | NA | TRBJ2-2 | TRBV24-1 | TGTGCCACCAGTAGAAGATCGAACACCGGGGAGCTGTTTTTT | CATSRRSNTGELFF
NA | TRBD1 | TRBJ2-7 | TRBV3-1 | TGTGCCAGCAGCCAAATCGGGACAGGGAGCTCCTACGAGCAGTACTTC | CASSQIGTGSSYEQYF
NA | NA | TRBJ2-3 | TRBV4-3 | TGCGCCAGCAGCCAAAGACAGGCAAGCACAGATACGCAGTATTTT | CASSQRQASTDTQYF
few | NA | TRBJ1-1 | TRBV19 | TGTGCCAGTAGTATCGCACAGACTGAAGCTTTCTTT | CASSIAQTEAFF
many | NA | TRBJ2-4 | TRBV27 | TGTGCCAGCAGGGGAATCCAAAACATTCAGTACTTC | CASRGIQNIQYF
NA | NA | TRBJ1-4 | TRBV5-1 | TGCGCCAGCAGCTTGGCGGTCACTCCAACTAATGAAAAACTGTTTTTT | CASSLAVTPTNEKLFF
NA | NA | TRBJ2-3 | TRBV29-1 | TGCAGCGTTGAAGATCCGGGATTGGCGCAGTATTTT | CSVEDPGLAQYF
NA | TRBD1 | TRBJ2-1 | TRBV2 | TGTGCCACCCAAGACAGGGGGAGTCGGGATGAGCAGTTCTTC | CATQDRGSRDEQFF
NA | TRBD2 | TRBJ2-1 | TRBV12-3/TRBV12-4 | TGTGCCAGCCGAGACGGCGGGGGAAACTACAATGAGCAGTTCTTC | CASRDGGGNYNEQFF
few | TRBD1 | TRBJ2-6 | TRBV7-9 | TGTGCCAGCAGCCGACAGGGAGCTGGGTCTGGGGCCAACGTCCTGACTTTC | CASSRQGAGSGANVLTF
NA | NA | TRBJ1-1 | TRBV7-9 | TGTGCCAGCAGCTTTATCCCAGGGGTGATGGACACTGAAGCTTTCTTT | CASSFIPGVMDTEAFF
few | TRBD1 | TRBJ2-3 | TRBV5-1 | TGCGCCAGCAGCTGGATGGACAGGACTAGCACAGATACGCAGTATTTT | CASSWMDRTSTDTQYF
few | NA | TRBJ1-2 | TRBV6-4 | TGTGCCAGCAGTGGCGGGATGGGCTACACCTTC | CASSGGMGYTF
NA | TRBD2 | TRBJ2-1 | TRBV6-2/TRBV6-3 | TGTGCCAGCAGTTACTCTTTTAGCGGGTTCAAGAATGAGCAGTTCTTC | CASSYSFSGFKNEQFF
many | NA | TRBJ2-7 | TRBV6-1 | TGTGCCAGCACCCCAGGGACATTCTCCTACGAGCAGTACTTC | CASTPGTFSYEQYF
NA | NA | TRBJ1-1 | TRBV29-1 | TGCAGCGTTGTATGGAAGGAGAACACTGAAGCTTTCTTT | CSVVWKENTEAFF
NA | TRBD2 | TRBJ2-7 | TRBV7-2 | TGTGCCAGCAGTCCGACTAGCGGGAGTACCGAGCAGTACTTC | CASSPTSGSTEQYF
NA | NA | TRBJ2-1 | TRBV29-1 | TGCAGCGTTGGCAGTGGCAATGAGCAGTTCTTC | CSVGSGNEQFF
few | NA | TRBJ1-1 | TRBV11-2 | TGTGCCAGCAGCTTAGAGGGGCGGAATGAAGCTTTCTTT | CASSLEGRNEAFF
many | TRBD2 | TRBJ2-5 | TRBV6-1 | TGTGCCAGCAGCCCACTAGCGGGAGGCCATGAGACCCAGTACTTC | CASSPLAGGHETQYF
NA | NA | TRBJ2-7 | TRBV5-1 | TGCGCCAGCAGGCCCCCCACGGGCCTTTACGAGCAGTACTTC | CASRPPTGLYEQYF
many | TRBD2 | TRBJ2-1 | TRBV12-3/TRBV12-4 | TGTGCCAGCAGACCCTTGGGGGGGTCCTACAATGAGCAGTTCTTC | CASRPLGGSYNEQFF
many | NA | TRBJ1-4 | TRBV20-1 | TGCAGTGCTAGAGAGGGAGGGGAAAAACTGTTTTTT | CSAREGGEKLFF
NA | NA | TRBJ2-3 | TRBV5-1 | TGCGCCAGCAGCTCTACCGGGACTGGAGGGGATACGCAGTATTTT | CASSSTGTGGDTQYF
NA | TRBD2 | TRBJ2-1 | TRBV7-8 | TGTGCCAGCAGCGTCCGCCCACTAGCGTTGAATGAGCAGTTCTTC | CASSVRPLALNEQFF
many | NA | TRBJ1-1 | TRBV9 | TGTGCCAGCAGCGTAAAACAGCAGAACACTGAAGCTTTCTTT | CASSVKQQNTEAFF
many | TRBD2 | TRBJ2-1 | TRBV20-1 | TGCAGTGCTAGAGCAGCAAGCGGGAGCGACAATGAGCAGTTCTTC | CSARAASGSDNEQFF
few | TRBD2 | TRBJ2-1 | TRBV11-2 | TGTGCCAGCAGCTATGGAGGCGGGAGCAGGGAGCAGTTCTTC | CASSYGGGSREQFF
many | NA | TRBJ2-5 | TRBV12-3/TRBV12-4 | TGTGCCAGCAGTGCGATGAATTCTGGCGAGACCCAGTACTTC | CASSAMNSGETQYF
few | TRBD1 | TRBJ1-2 | TRBV27 | TGTGCCAGCAGTAACCGGGACAGTCGGACTAATAGATATGGCTACACCTTC | CASSNRDSRTNRYGYTF
many | TRBD1 | TRBJ1-5 | TRBV28 | TGTGCCAGGACCTCGGACAGGGGGATCTCTAATAGCAATCAGCCCCAGCATTTT | CARTSDRGISNSNQPQHF
few | TRBD2 | TRBJ2-1 | TRBV19 | TGTGCCAGCTCCCGGACTAGCGGGGTGGTCTACAATGAGCAGTTCTTC | CASSRTSGVVYNEQFF
NA | TRBD2 | TRBJ2-3 | TRBV9 | TGTGCCAGCAGCGTCGTGACTAGCGGTCGGGATACGCAGTATTTT | CASSVVTSGRDTQYF
few | NA | TRBJ1-1 | TRBV6-1 | TGTGCCAGCAGGAACCCCCTAGGCACTGAAGCTTTCTTT | CASRNPLGTEAFF
NA | NA | TRBJ2-5 | TRBV5-5 | TGTGCCAGCAGCAGGCTGGGACAACAAGAGACCCAGTACTTC | CASSRLGQQETQYF
many | NA | TRBJ2-3 | TRBV28 | TGTGCCAGCAGTTTAGGGGGGGCGAGCACAGATACGCAGTATTTT | CASSLGGASTDTQYF
NA | NA | TRBJ1-1 | TRBV6-5 | TGTGCCAGCAGTTATGAGGGGAACACTGAAGCTTTCTTT | CASSYEGNTEAFF
many | NA | TRBJ2-3 | TRBV7-9 | TGTGCCAGCAGCTTAAGGGTCGACGGTACAGATACGCAGTATTTT | CASSLRVDGTDTQYF
NA | NA | TRBJ2-1 | TRBV30 | TGTGCCTGGAGTGTATCCGGAGATGAGCAGTTCTTC | CAWSVSGDEQFF
NA | NA | TRBJ2-1 | TRBV7-2 | TGTGCCAGCAGCGTTGGGGGGAGTAATAGCGGTGAGCAGTTCTTC | CASSVGGSNSGEQFF
few | TRBD2 | TRBJ2-1 | TRBV30 | TGTGCCTGGAGTTTGCGGGGGGCTCAGAGGAATGAGCAGTTCTTC | CAWSLRGAQRNEQFF
NA | NA | TRBJ2-1 | TRBV5-5 | TGTGCCAGCCCGGGGAGATCAGCGGCTGAGCAGTTCTTC | CASPGRSAAEQFF
NA | NA | TRBJ2-7 | TRBV5-1 | TGCGCCAGCAGCTTGGAGGTGGGGATGCGGGACTCCCAATCCCCCTACGAGCAGTACTTC | CASSLEVGMRDSQSPYEQYF
few | NA | TRBJ2-2 | TRBV7-9 | TGTGCCAGCAGCTCCTGGACCACCGGGGAGCTGTTTTTT | CASSSWTTGELFF
few | TRBD2 | TRBJ2-7 | TRBV14 | TGTGCCAGCAGATTAACTAGCGGAAGGCAGTACTTC | CASRLTSGRQYF
few | NA | TRBJ2-3 | TRBV5-1 | TGCGCCAGCAGCTTGTACGGCGGATCTAGCACAGATACGCAGTATTTT | CASSLYGGSSTDTQYF
few | TRBD2 | TRBJ2-7 | TRBV4-3 | TGCGCCAGCAGCCAAGACCGTAGCGGGAGGGAAAACGAGCAGTACTTC | CASSQDRSGRENEQYF
NA | TRBD1 | TRBJ2-7 | TRBV12-3/TRBV12-4 | TGTGCCAGCAGTTCACACAGGGGGCGCTTCTACGAGCAGTACTTC | CASSSHRGRFYEQYF
NA | NA | TRBJ2-7 | TRBV9 | TGTGCCAGCAGCGTAGCTCCGACCTCCTACGAGCAGTACTTC | CASSVAPTSYEQYF
many | TRBD2 | TRBJ2-1 | TRBV12-3/TRBV12-4 | TGTGCCAGCAGTTACCTAGCGGGAACGGATGAGCAGTTCTTC | CASSYLAGTDEQFF
few | TRBD2 | TRBJ2-1 | TRBV9 | TGTGCCAGCAGCGTAGCCGGGGGGGCGGGTTCTGAGCAGTTCTTC | CASSVAGGAGSEQFF